This TCR beta chain comes out of a study of shared clonotypes between healthy human individuals. Overall study results and limits: Four donors had roughly 5% of their naive CD4 clonotypes in common.

This clone was detected only once. The antigen is unknown. Trimming took off 1 base at V and 1 base at J, with 7 bases between the two ends. CDR1 is SGHVS, CDR2 FNYEAQ, per germline. The CDR3 loop spans 14 amino acids. The protocol was immunoSEQ multiplex PCR, while the TCRdb copy is restricted to in-frame clones and leaves out a portion. The data contain over a million clones, approximately 70% of them seen just once; the ten biggest clones take up approximately 1.5%. The rearrangement links TRBV7-6 to TRBJ1-1; TRBD1 is a possible D gene (5 bases). The source is a man aged 18 to 30 in good health. The sequenced sample consisted of memory CD4+ T cells sorted from blood. Indicated subset: CD45RA-negative fraction. The CDR3 loop is CASSLVGRNTEAFF. CDR3 DNA: TGTGCCAGCAGCTTAGTGGGGCGGAACACTGAAGCTTTCTTT.